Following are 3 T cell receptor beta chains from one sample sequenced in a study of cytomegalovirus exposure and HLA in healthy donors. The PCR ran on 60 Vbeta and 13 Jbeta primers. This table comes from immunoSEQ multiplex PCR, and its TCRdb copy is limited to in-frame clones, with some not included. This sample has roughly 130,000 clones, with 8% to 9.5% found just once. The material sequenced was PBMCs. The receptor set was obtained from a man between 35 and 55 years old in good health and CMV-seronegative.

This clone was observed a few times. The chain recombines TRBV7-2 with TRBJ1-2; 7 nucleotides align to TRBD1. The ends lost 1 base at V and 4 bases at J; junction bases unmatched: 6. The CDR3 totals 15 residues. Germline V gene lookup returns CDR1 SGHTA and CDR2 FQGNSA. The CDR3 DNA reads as TGTGCCAGCAGCTTAGGACAGGGTGGTGGCTATGGCTACACCTTC. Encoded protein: CASSLGQGGGYGYTF. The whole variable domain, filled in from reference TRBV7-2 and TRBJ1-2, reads GAGVSQSPSNKVTEKGKDVELRCDPISGHTALYWYRQSLGQGLEFLIYFQGNSAPDKSGLPSDRFSAERTGGSVSTLTIQRTQQEDSAVYLCASSLGQGGGYGYTFGSGTRLTVV.

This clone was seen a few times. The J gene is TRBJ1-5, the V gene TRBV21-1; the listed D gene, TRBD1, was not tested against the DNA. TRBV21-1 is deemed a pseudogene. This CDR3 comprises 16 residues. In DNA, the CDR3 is TGTGCCAGCAGCCCCGGGACAGGGTCGCCAAATCAGCCCCAGCATTTT. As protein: CASSPGTGSPNQPQHF.

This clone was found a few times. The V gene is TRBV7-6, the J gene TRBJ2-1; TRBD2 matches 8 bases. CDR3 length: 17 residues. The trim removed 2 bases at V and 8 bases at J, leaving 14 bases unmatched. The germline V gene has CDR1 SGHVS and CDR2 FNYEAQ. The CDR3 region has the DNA TGTGCCAGCAGCTTAACGCAGGTCCGGGGGGGAAAGTATGAGCAGTTCTTC. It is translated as CASSLTQVRGGKYEQFF. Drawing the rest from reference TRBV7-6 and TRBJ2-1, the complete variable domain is GAGVSQSPRYKVTKRGQDVALRCDPISGHVSLYWYRQALGQGPEFLTYFNYEAQQDKSGLPNDRFSAERPEGSISTLTIQRTEQRDSAMYRCASSLTQVRGGKYEQFFGPGTRLTVL.